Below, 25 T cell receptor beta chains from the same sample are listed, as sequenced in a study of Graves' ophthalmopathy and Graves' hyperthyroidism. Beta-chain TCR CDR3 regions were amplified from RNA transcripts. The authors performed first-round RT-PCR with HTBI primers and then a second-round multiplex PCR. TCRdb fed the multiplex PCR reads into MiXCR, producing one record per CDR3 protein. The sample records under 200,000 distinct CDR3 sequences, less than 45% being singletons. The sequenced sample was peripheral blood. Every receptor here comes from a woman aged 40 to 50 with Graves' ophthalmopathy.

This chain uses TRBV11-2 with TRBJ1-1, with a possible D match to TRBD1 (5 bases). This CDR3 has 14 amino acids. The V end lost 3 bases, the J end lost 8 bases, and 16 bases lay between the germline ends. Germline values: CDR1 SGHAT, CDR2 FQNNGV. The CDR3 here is CASSLRTFRPEAFF. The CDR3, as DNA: TGTGCCAGCAGCTTGCGGACATTTCGACCCGAAGCTTTCTTT.

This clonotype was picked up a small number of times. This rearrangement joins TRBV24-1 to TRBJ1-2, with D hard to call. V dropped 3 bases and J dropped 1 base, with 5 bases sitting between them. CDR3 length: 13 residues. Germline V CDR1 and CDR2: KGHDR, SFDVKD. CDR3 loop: CATSDRGNYGYTF. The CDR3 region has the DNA TGTGCCACCAGTGATCGGGGTAACTATGGCTACACCTTC.

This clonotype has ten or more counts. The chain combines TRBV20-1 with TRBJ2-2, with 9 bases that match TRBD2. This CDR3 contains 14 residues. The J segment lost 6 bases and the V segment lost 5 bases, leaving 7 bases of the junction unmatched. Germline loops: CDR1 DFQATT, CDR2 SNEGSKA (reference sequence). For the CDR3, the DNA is TGCAGTGCTGAAATAGCGGGAGCTCCCGGGGAGCTGTTTTTT. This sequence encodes CSAEIAGAPGELFF.

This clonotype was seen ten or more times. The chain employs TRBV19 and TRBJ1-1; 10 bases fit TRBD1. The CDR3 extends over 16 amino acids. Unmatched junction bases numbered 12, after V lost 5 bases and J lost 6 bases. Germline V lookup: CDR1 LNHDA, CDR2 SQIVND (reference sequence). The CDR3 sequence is CASSPWDRGNLAEAFF. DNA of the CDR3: TGTGCCAGTAGTCCCTGGGACAGGGGAAATTTAGCTGAAGCTTTCTTT.

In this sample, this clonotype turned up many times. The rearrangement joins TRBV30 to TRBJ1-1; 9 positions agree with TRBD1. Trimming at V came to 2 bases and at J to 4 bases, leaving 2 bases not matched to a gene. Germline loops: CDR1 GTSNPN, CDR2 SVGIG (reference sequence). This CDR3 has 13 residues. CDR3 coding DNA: TGTGCCTGGAGTTGGGGACAGGGCACTGAAGCTTTCTTT. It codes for CAWSWGQGTEAFF.

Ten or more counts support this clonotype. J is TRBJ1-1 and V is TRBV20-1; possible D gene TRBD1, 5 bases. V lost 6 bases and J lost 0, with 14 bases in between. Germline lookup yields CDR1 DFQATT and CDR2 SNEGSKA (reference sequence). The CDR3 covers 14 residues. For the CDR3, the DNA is TGCAGTGCAAAAGGCGGGGGAATGAACACTGAAGCTTTCTTT. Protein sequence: CSAKGGGMNTEAFF.

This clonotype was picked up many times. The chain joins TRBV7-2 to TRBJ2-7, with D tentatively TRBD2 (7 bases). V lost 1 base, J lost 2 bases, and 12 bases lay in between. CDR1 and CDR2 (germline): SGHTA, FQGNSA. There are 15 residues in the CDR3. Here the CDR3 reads CASSLVGGAAYEQYF. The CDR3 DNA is TGTGCCAGCAGCTTAGTAGGGGGGGCGGCCTACGAGCAGTACTTC.

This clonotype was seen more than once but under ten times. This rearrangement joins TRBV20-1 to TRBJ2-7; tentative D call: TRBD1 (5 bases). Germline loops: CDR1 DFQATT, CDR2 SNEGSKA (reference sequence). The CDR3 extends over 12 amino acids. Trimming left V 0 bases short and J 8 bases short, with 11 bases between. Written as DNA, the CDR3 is TGCAGTGCTAGAGATCAGCAGGGCAAGCAGTACTTC. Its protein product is CSARDQQGKQYF.

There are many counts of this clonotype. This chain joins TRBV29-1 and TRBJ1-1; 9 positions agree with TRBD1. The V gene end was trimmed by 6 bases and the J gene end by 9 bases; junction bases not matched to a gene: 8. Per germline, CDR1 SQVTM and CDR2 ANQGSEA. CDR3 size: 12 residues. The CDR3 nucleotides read TGCAGCGTCGAGGGACAGGGTTCAAAAGCTTTCTTT. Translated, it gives CSVEGQGSKAFF.

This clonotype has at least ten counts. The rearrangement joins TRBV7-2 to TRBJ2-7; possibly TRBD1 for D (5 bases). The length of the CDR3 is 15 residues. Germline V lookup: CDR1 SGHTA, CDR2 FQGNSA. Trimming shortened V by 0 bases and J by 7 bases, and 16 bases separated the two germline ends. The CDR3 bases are TGTGCCAGCAGCTTAGCAGCGCCAAAGTCAGGGGAGCAGTACTTC. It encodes CASSLAAPKSGEQYF.

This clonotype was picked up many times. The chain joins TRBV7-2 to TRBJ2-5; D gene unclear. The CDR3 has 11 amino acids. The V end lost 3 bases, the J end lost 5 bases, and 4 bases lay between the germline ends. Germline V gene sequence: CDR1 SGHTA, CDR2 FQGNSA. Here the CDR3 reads CASSFSETQYF. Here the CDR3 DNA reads TGTGCCAGCAGCTTTTCGGAGACCCAGTACTTC.

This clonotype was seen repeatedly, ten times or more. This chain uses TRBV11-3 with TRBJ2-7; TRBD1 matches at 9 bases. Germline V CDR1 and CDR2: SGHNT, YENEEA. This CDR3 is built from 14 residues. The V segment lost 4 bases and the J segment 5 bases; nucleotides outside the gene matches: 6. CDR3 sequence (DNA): TGTGCCAGCAGCTCCCGGGACAGGGTCAACGAGCAGTACTTC. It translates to CASSSRDRVNEQYF.

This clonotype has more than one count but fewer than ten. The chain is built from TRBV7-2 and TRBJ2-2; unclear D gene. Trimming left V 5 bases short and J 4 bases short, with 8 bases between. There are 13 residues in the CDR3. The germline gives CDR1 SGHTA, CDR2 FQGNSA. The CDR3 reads CASSQVGTGELFF. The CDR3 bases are TGTGCCAGCAGCCAGGTCGGCACCGGGGAGCTGTTTTTT.

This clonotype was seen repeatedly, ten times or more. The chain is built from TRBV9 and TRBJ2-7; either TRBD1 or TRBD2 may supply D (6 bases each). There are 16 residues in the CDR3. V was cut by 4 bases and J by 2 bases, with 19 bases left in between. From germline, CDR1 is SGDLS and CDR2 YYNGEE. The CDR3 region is CASSPSGAGWPYEQYF. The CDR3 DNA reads TGTGCCAGCAGCCCCTCGGGGGCAGGGTGGCCCTACGAGCAGTACTTC.

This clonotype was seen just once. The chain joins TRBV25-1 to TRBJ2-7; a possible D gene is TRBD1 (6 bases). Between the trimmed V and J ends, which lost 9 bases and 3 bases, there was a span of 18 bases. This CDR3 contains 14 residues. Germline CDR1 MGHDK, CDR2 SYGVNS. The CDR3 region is CASSIDTTGYEQYF. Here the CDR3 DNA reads TGTGCCAGTAGTATAGATACGACAGGCTACGAGCAGTACTTC.

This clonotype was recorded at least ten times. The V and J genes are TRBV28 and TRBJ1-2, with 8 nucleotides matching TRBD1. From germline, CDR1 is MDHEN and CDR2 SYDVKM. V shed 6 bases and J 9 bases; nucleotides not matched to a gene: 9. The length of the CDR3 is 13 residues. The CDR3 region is CASSAGTGSSYTF. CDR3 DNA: TGTGCCAGCAGCGCCGGGACAGGCTCGAGCTACACCTTC.

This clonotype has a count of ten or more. CDR3 region: CASSLGFSGGRSSYEQYF. The CDR3 DNA reads TGTGCCAGCAGCTTAGGTTTTTCCGGCGGGAGGAGCTCCTACGAGCAGTACTTC. The V call is TRBV11-2, the J call TRBJ2-7; TRBD2 matches at 8 bases. This CDR3 has 18 residues. Germline assignment: CDR1 SGHAT and CDR2 FQNNGV. V gave up 1 base and J gave up 0 bases; unmatched junction bases: 11.

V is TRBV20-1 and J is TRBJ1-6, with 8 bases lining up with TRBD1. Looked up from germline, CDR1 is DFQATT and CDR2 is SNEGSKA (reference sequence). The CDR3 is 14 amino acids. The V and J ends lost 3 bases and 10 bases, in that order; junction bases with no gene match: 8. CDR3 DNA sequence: TGCAGTGCTAGGGATAGACAGGGGAGCTCACCCCTCCACTTT. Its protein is CSARDRQGSSPLHF.

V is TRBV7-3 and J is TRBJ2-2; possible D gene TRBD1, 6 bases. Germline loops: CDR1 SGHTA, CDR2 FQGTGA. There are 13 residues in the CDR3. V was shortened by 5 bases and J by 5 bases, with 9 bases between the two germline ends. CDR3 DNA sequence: TGTGCCAGCAGCGATGGACAGACCGGGGAGCTGTTTTTT. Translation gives CASSDGQTGELFF.

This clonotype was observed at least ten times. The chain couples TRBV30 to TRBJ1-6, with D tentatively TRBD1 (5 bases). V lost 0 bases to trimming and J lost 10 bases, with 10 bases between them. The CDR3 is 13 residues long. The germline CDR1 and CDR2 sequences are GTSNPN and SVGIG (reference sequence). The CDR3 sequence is CAWSVQADSPLHF. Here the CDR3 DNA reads TGTGCCTGGAGTGTACAGGCCGACTCACCCCTCCACTTT. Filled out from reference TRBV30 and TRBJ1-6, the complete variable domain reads SQTIHQWPATLVQPVGSPLSLECTVEGTSNPNLYWYRQAAGRGLQLLFYSVGIGQISSEVPQNLSASRPQDRQFILSSKKLLLSDSGFYLCAWSVQADSPLHFGNGTRLTVT.

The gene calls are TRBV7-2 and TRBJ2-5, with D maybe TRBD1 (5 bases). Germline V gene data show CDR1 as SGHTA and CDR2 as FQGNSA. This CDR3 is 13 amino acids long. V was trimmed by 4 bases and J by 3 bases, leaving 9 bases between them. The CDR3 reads CASSWSGKETQYF. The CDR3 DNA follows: TGTGCCAGCAGCTGGTCAGGGAAAGAGACCCAGTACTTC.

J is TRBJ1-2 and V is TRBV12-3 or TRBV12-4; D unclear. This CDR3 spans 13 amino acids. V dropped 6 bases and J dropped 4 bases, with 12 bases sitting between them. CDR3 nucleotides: TGTGCCAGCAGGATAAGAAGACTCTATGGCTACACCTTC. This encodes CASRIRRLYGYTF.

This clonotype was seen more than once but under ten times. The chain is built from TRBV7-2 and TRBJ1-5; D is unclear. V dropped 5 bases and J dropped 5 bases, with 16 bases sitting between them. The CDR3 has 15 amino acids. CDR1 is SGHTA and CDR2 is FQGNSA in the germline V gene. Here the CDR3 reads CASSPNTGADQPQHF. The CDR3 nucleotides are TGTGCCAGCAGCCCAAACACCGGCGCAGATCAGCCCCAGCATTTT.

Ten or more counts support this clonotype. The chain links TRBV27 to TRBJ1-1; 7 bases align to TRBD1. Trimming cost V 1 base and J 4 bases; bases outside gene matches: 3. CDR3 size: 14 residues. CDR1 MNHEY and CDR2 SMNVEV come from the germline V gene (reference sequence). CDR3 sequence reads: CASSLWGTATEAFF. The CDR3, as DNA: TGTGCCAGCAGTTTATGGGGGACAGCCACTGAAGCTTTCTTT.

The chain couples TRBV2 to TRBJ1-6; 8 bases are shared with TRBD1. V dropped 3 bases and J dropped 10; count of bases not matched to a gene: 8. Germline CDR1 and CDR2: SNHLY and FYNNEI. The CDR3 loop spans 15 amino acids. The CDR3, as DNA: TGTGCCAGCAGTGACGGTGGCAGGGGGCTATCACCCCTCCACTTT. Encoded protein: CASSDGGRGLSPLHF.